This T cell receptor (beta chain) was identified in a study of response to subunit inactivated influenza vaccine. Study-level results: It was the authors' suggestion that each seasonal influenza vaccination recruits few new T cells.

TCRdb analysed the RT-PCR reads with MiXCR anew, one entry per CDR3 protein. The data hold 650,000 to 800,000 distinct CDR3 sequences, with over 11% observed a single time. As regards this clonotype: The antigen is undetermined.

The sequenced sample was PBMCs from blood, obtained about 14 days before vaccination. The sequence was collected from a man between 50 and 59 years old who received an inactivated influenza vaccine.

In DNA form, the CDR3 reads TGTGCCAGCAGCCCAAAAGGGAACAGGGTGAGGGAGCAGTTCTTC. Encoded protein: CASSPKGNRVREQFF. The chain is built from TRBV7-9 and TRBJ2-1; D possibly corresponds to TRBD1 (6 bases). The CDR3 covers 15 residues. Per the germline V gene, CDR1 is SEHNR and CDR2 is FQNEAQ (reference sequence). V was pared by 5 bases and J by 10 bases, with 21 bases between.